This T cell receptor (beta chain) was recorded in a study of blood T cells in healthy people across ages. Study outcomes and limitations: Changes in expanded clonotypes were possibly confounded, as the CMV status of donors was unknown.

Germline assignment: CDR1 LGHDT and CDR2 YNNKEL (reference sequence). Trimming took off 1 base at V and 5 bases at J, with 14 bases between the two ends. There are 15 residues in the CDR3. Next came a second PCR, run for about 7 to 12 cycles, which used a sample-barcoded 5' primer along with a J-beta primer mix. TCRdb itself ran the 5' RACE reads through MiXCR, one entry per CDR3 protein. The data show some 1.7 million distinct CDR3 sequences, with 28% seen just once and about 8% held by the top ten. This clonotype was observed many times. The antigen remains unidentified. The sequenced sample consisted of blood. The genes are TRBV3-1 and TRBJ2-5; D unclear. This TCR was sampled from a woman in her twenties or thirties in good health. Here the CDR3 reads CASSQGFGDGETQYF. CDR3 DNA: TGTGCCAGCAGCCAAGGTTTTGGGGATGGGGAGACCCAGTACTTC.